The 11 T cell receptor beta chains below were found in one sample sequenced in a study of blood T cell repertoires in COVID-19. Data came from immunoSEQ multiplex PCR; TCRdb stores just in-frame clones and leaves some out. Of fewer than 250,000 clones in the sample, around 90% were seen once. What was sequenced was PBMCs or T cells enriched from blood (not recorded which). Every receptor here comes from a man aged 30-40 years who had recovered from COVID-19.

Comment on this clone: The sample has other DNA sequences that encode this CDR3 too. This chain links TRBV4-2 with TRBJ2-7; D remains unclear. The CDR3 contains 13 residues. With 1 base removed from V and 2 bases from J, the gap between germline ends came to 6 bases. CDR1 and CDR2 from the germline V gene are LGHNA and YNFKEQ. CDR3 loop: CASSQVPTYEQYF. The CDR3 nucleotides read TGTGCCAGCAGCCAAGTACCTACCTACGAGCAGTACTTC.

A few counts support this clone. The V gene is TRBV7-2, the J gene TRBJ1-2; no definite D call. V was clipped by 4 bases and J by 6 bases, with 6 bases between them. The CDR3 is 11 residues long. Germline assignment: CDR1 SGHTA and CDR2 FQGNSA. Here the CDR3 DNA reads TGTGCCAGCAGCTCTTCTAATGGCTACACCTTC. This sequence encodes CASSSSNGYTF.

This clone came up once. V is TRBV19 and J is TRBJ2-5, with TRBD1 matching over 7 bases. This CDR3 comprises 16 residues. V lost 4 bases and J lost 5; bases outside the gene matches: 13. Germline CDR1 and CDR2: LNHDA and SQIVND (reference sequence). For the CDR3, the DNA is TGTGCCAGTAGTAACCCGGGACAGCTAAAGGGGGAGACCCAGTACTTC. It yields the protein CASSNPGQLKGETQYF. The entire variable domain, with the rest obtained from reference TRBV19 and TRBJ2-5, is as follows: DGGITQSPKYLFRKEGQNVTLSCEQNLNHDAMYWYRQDPGQGLRLIYYSQIVNDFQKGDIAEGYSVSREKKESFPLTVTSAQKNPTAFYLCASSNPGQLKGETQYFGPGTRLLVL.

The chain's CDR3 is CASSGSRFTGELFF. In nucleotides, the CDR3 is TGTGCCAGTAGCGGGAGCAGGTTCACCGGGGAGCTGTTTTTT. The chain uses TRBV19 and TRBJ2-2, with a possible D match to TRBD2 (6 bases). Between the trimmed V and J ends, which lost 6 bases and 4 bases, there was a span of 12 bases. The CDR3 sequence is 14 residues long. From germline, CDR1 is LNHDA and CDR2 SQIVND (reference sequence).

The rearrangement links TRBV7-9 to TRBJ2-2; tentatively, D is TRBD2 (6 bases). Trimming stripped 3 bases from V and 4 bases from J, with 18 bases between. This CDR3 is 17 amino acids long. Germline V gene lookup returns CDR1 SEHNR and CDR2 FQNEAQ (reference sequence). For the CDR3, the DNA is TGTGCCAGCAGCTTTTATACGGGAGTAGTGGCCACCGGGGAGCTGTTTTTT. Encoded protein: CASSFYTGVVATGELFF. Complete variable domain (other parts from reference TRBV7-9 and TRBJ2-2): DTGVSQNPRHKITKRGQNVTFRCDPISEHNRLYWYRQTLGQGPEFLTYFQNEAQLEKSRLLSDRFSAERPKGSFSTLEIQRTEQGDSAMYLCASSFYTGVVATGELFFGEGSRLTVL.

The chain joins TRBV29-1 to TRBJ1-2; the match to TRBD1 covers 7 bases. The CDR3 is 11 amino acids. Germline values: CDR1 SQVTM, CDR2 ANQGSEA. J gave up 3 bases and V 7 bases, and 2 bases lay outside the gene matches. CDR3 sequence (DNA): TGCAGCGGAGGGACAGACTATGGCTACACCTTC. Its protein is CSGGTDYGYTF.

This chain links TRBV5-6 with TRBJ2-2; no reliable D call. Trimming cost V 1 base and J 2 bases, with 12 bases left between them. The CDR3 covers 16 residues. Germline lookup yields CDR1 SGHDT and CDR2 YYEEEE. Here the CDR3 reads CASSLISRYNTGELFF. CDR3 nucleotides: TGTGCCAGCAGCTTGATATCCAGATACAACACCGGGGAGCTGTTTTTT.

The chain combines TRBV4-3 with TRBJ2-3; TRBD2 aligns across 8 bases. The germline CDR1 and CDR2 sequences are LGHNA and YSLEER. This CDR3 contains 17 residues. V trimming: 1 base; J trimming: 6 bases; junction bases outside the gene matches: 12. CDR3 DNA sequence: TGCGCCAGCAGCCAAGGAGCCACCGGGACTAGGGGGGATACGCAGTATTTT. It specifies CASSQGATGTRGDTQYF.

The rearrangement joins TRBV7-9 to TRBJ1-1; no clear D. V was pared by 6 bases and J by 1 base, with 12 bases between. Germline loops: CDR1 SEHNR, CDR2 FQNEAQ (reference sequence). The CDR3 is 14 amino acids. The CDR3 is CASRRTPGNTEAFF. The CDR3 coding sequence is TGTGCCAGCAGGCGAACCCCAGGGAACACTGAAGCTTTCTTT.

The V call is TRBV5-5, the J call TRBJ1-5; D is possibly TRBD1 (5 bases). The ends were cut back, 0 bases at V and 7 bases at J, with 11 bases in the middle. The CDR3 has 14 amino acids. CDR1 and CDR2 (germline): SGHKS, YYEKEE (reference sequence). CDR3 in DNA: TGTGCCAGCAGCTTGGGGGCGGGGGAACAGCCCCAGCATTTT. This translates into CASSLGAGEQPQHF.

CDR3 residues: CASSPTTGDNEQFF. The CDR3 nucleotides read TGTGCCAGCAGCCCCACTACAGGGGACAATGAGCAGTTCTTC. V usage is TRBV11-1 and J usage is TRBJ2-1; 7 bases fit TRBD1. There are 14 residues in the CDR3. The trim removed 5 bases at V and 5 bases at J, leaving 6 bases unmatched. Per the germline V gene, CDR1 is SGHAT and CDR2 is FQDESV (reference sequence).